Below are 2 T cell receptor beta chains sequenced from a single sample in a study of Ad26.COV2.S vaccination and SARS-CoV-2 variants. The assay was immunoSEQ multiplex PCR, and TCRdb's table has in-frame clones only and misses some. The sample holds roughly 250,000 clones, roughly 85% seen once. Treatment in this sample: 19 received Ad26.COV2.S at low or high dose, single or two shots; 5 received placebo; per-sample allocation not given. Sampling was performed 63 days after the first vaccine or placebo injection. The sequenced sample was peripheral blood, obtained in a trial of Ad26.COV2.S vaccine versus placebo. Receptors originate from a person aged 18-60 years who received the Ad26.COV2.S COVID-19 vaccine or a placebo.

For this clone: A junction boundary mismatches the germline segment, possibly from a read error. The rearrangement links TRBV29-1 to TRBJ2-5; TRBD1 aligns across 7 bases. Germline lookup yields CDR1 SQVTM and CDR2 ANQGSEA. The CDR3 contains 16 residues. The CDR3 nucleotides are TGCAGCGTAGAAGCCGGATTTCGGACAGGTCAAGAGACCCAGTACTTC. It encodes CSVEAGFRTGQETQYF.

This CDR3 reads CATSDLAAASQETQYF. CDR3 nucleotides: TGTGCCACCAGTGATTTGGCGGCAGCGAGCCAAGAGACCCAGTACTTC. The chain is built from TRBV24-1 and TRBJ2-5; D is unresolved. The CDR3 sequence is 16 residues long. V dropped 0 bases and J dropped 1 base, with 11 bases sitting between them. Germline lookup yields CDR1 KGHDR and CDR2 SFDVKD.